Following are 12 T cell receptor beta chains from one sample sequenced in a study of Graves' ophthalmopathy and Graves' hyperthyroidism. The authors amplified TCR beta CDR3 regions, and they did so from RNA transcripts for repertoire sequencing. Scientists carried out first-round RT-PCR using HTBI primers and then a second-round multiplex PCR. TCRdb ran MiXCR on the multiplex PCR reads and lists one entry per CDR3 protein. The sample lists 340,000 or so distinct CDR3 sequences, 15% to 20% occurring once. The sequenced sample consisted of peripheral blood. The receptors were sampled from an adult man with Graves' ophthalmopathy.

Many counts were recorded for this clonotype. The gene calls are TRBV24-1 and TRBJ2-7; D is perhaps TRBD1 (5 bases). Germline V lookup: CDR1 KGHDR, CDR2 SFDVKD. V was pared by 10 bases and J by 3 bases, with 12 bases between. CDR3 length: 12 residues. The CDR3 protein is CATSDSSYEQYF. CDR3 bases: TGTGCCACAAGCGACAGTAGCTACGAGCAGTACTTC.

This clonotype was detected ten times or more. A much larger clone lies a single base off, so this may be a read error. The chain uses TRBV6-1 and TRBJ1-2, with D possibly TRBD1 on 5 matching bases. V was clipped by 7 bases and J by 8 bases, with 23 bases between them. Germline V gene sequence: CDR1 MNHNS, CDR2 SASEGT. This CDR3 comprises 15 residues. The DNA of the CDR3 is TGTGCCAGCACCCCAGAAAAGACAGCCCCCCTCGGCTACACCTTC. Translated, it gives CASTPEKTAPLGYTF.

This clonotype was recorded at least ten times. V usage is TRBV20-1 and J usage is TRBJ1-3; D gene ambiguous. Trimming stripped 0 bases from V and 0 bases from J, with 12 bases between. The CDR3 is 16 amino acids. Germline V gene data show CDR1 as DFQATT and CDR2 as SNEGSKA (reference sequence). The DNA of the CDR3 is TGCAGTGCTAGAGACAGCGGAGCTTACTCTGGAAACACCATATATTTT. Translating it yields CSARDSGAYSGNTIYF.

This clonotype has at least ten counts. The chain couples TRBV7-2 to TRBJ1-2; 9 positions match TRBD1. The germline gives CDR1 SGHTA, CDR2 FQGNSA. The CDR3 covers 15 residues. V lost 1 base and J lost 4; bases outside the gene matches: 4. The chain's CDR3 is CASSLDRDRVYGYTF. The CDR3 bases are TGTGCCAGCAGCTTAGACCGGGACAGGGTCTATGGCTACACCTTC. Based on the CDR3 plus reference TRBV7-2 and TRBJ1-2, the full variable domain is GAGVSQSPSNKVTEKGKDVELRCDPISGHTALYWYRQSLGQGLEFLIYFQGNSAPDKSGLPSDRFSAERTGGSVSTLTIQRTQQEDSAVYLCASSLDRDRVYGYTFGSGTRLTVV.

At least ten counts were recorded for this clonotype. J is TRBJ1-2 and V is TRBV14; 8 bases are a match to TRBD1. The CDR3 extends over 14 amino acids. With 1 base clipped from V and 3 bases from J, the junction kept 1 base outside the gene matches. The germline gives CDR1 SGHDN, CDR2 FVKESK. CDR3 sequence (DNA): TGTGCCAGCAGCCAAGCGACAGGGGACTATGGCTACACCTTC. This translates into CASSQATGDYGYTF.

Ten or more counts support this clonotype. The chain is built from TRBV7-2 and TRBJ2-7; 10 positions agree with TRBD2. The CDR3 is made up of 15 amino acids. J lost 1 base, V lost 2 bases, and 2 bases had no gene match. CDR1 and CDR2 from the germline V gene are SGHTA and FQGNSA. The CDR3 sequence is CASSLRSGGSYEQYF. The CDR3 DNA sequence: TGTGCCAGCAGCTTACGTAGCGGGGGGTCCTACGAGCAGTACTTC. Full variable domain (missing parts from reference TRBV7-2 and TRBJ2-7): GAGVSQSPSNKVTEKGKDVELRCDPISGHTALYWYRQSLGQGLEFLIYFQGNSAPDKSGLPSDRFSAERTGGSVSTLTIQRTQQEDSAVYLCASSLRSGGSYEQYFGPGTRLTVT.

There are many counts of this clonotype. The chain carries TRBV12-3 or TRBV12-4 and TRBJ1-5; D perhaps matches TRBD1 (5 bases). The CDR3 is 14 residues long. Trimming took off 7 bases at V and 4 bases at J, with 14 bases between the two ends. CDR3 sequence (DNA): TGTGCCAGCACCTCGTGGGGGGGAAATCAGCCCCAGCATTTT. This codes for CASTSWGGNQPQHF.

The chain uses TRBV7-8 and TRBJ1-5, with a weak D call TRBD1 (5 bases). Germline values: CDR1 SGHVS, CDR2 FQNEAQ. There are 16 residues in the CDR3. Deletions cut 1 base from V and 1 base from J, with 11 bases between. This CDR3 is CASSLGQGKSNQPQHF. The CDR3 region has the DNA TGTGCCAGCAGCTTAGGCCAGGGAAAAAGCAATCAGCCCCAGCATTTT. The full variable domain, with the rest looked up from reference TRBV7-8 and TRBJ1-5, is GAGVSQSPRYKVAKRGQDVALRCDPISGHVSLFWYQQALGQGPEFLTYFQNEAQLDKSGLPSDRFFAERPEGSVSTLKIQRTQQEDSAVYLCASSLGQGKSNQPQHFGDGTRLSIL.

This clonotype was observed at least ten times. The chain combines TRBV2 with TRBJ1-1; D gene uncertain. The V gene's germline CDR1 is SNHLY and CDR2 FYNNEI. The CDR3 is 14 residues long. V was shortened by 10 bases and J by 1 base, with 16 bases between the two germline ends. The CDR3: CATKRGAKNTEAFF. CDR3 DNA sequence: TGTGCCACCAAACGAGGAGCCAAGAACACTGAAGCTTTCTTT.

This clonotype has ten or more counts. Here the CDR3 reads CASSLGSGGKTQYF. As DNA, the CDR3 is TGTGCCAGCAGCTTAGGTTCAGGGGGGAAGACCCAGTACTTC. The gene calls are TRBV11-2 and TRBJ2-5; D is possibly TRBD1 (7 bases). With 1 base removed from V and 6 bases from J, the gap between germline ends came to 12 bases. The CDR3 loop spans 14 amino acids. Germline V gene sequence: CDR1 SGHAT, CDR2 FQNNGV.

The sample holds many counts of this clonotype. The chain combines TRBV11-2 with TRBJ1-2; unclear D gene. V was shortened by 5 bases and J by 7 bases, with 11 bases between the two germline ends. The CDR3 extends over 12 amino acids. Germline V gene data show CDR1 as SGHAT and CDR2 as FQNNGV. CDR3 DNA: TGTGCCAGCAGCACGGTATTGGGTGGCTACACCTTC. Protein product: CASSTVLGGYTF. Combining the CDR3 with reference TRBV11-2 and TRBJ1-2 gives the whole variable domain EAGVAQSPRYKIIEKRQSVAFWCNPISGHATLYWYQQILGQGPKLLIQFQNNGVVDDSQLPKDRFSAERLKGVDSTLKIQPAKLEDSAVYLCASSTVLGGYTFGSGTRLTVV.

This clonotype occurred many times. The V gene is TRBV20-1, the J gene TRBJ2-7; D gene uncertain. CDR3 length equals 15 residues. CDR1 is DFQATT, CDR2 SNEGSKA, per germline (reference sequence). V was shortened by 0 bases and J by 0 bases, with 12 bases between the two germline ends. The CDR3 nucleotides are TGCAGTGCTAGAGATCAAAGGAGCAGCTCCTACGAGCAGTACTTC. As protein: CSARDQRSSSYEQYF.